The rows below give T cell receptor beta chains drawn from one sample of a study of T-cell reconstitution after alpha-beta-depleted transplantation in children. In TCRdb, the PCR reads were re-called with MiXCR into one record per CDR3 protein. This sample yields roughly 420,000 distinct CDR3 sequences, of which 15% to 20% are seen a single time; approximately 29% belongs to the top ten. The specimen was PBMCs, mostly from graft donor cells, collected 360 days after TCRalphabeta/CD19-depleted stem cell transplant. The receptors shown here come from a boy younger than two who had a stem cell transplant for Wiskott-Aldrich syndrome, so the T cells may come from the graft donor. CDR3s include the opening cysteine and the closing phenylalanine or tryptophan. Each record gives: CDR3 length, clone size, V gene, D gene, J gene, CDR3 protein, CDR3 DNA. The D gene is left open where the match is weak. Some rows mark clone size as missing; the rest say once, few, many or name a class of expanded clone.

16	few	TRBV4-3	-	TRBJ2-1	CASSQGAYPSYNEQFF	TGCGCCAGCAGCCAAGGGGCCTACCCATCCTACAATGAGCAGTTCTTC
19	-	TRBV11-2	-	TRBJ2-7	CASSLGSRPTGRGSYEQYF	TGTGCCAGCAGCTTAGGTAGCCGACCCACAGGGAGGGGATCCTACGAGCAGTACTTC
14	few	TRBV10-3	TRBD2	TRBJ2-1	CAIKRLAAEDEQFF	TGTGCCATCAAACGACTAGCGGCTGAGGATGAGCAGTTCTTC
14	-	TRBV7-2	TRBD1	TRBJ1-4	CASSLLGQGQKLFF	TGTGCCAGCAGCTTACTGGGACAGGGCCAAAAACTGTTTTTT
18	few	TRBV5-1	-	TRBJ2-3	CASSLGLTGNFQTDTQYF	TGCGCCAGCAGCTTGGGGTTGACAGGCAACTTCCAAACAGATACGCAGTATTTT
13	few	TRBV28	-	TRBJ1-2	CASRDFRTALYTF	TGTGCCAGCAGAGACTTTCGGACAGCTTTATACACCTTC
14	-	TRBV3-1	TRBD2	TRBJ2-5	CASSRGGPQETQYF	TGTGCCAGCAGCCGCGGGGGGCCCCAAGAGACCCAGTACTTC
15	-	TRBV5-1	TRBD2	TRBJ2-1	CASSLDRDYNNEQFF	TGCGCCAGCAGCTTGGACCGGGACTACAACAATGAGCAGTTCTTC
14	few	TRBV12-3/TRBV12-4	-	TRBJ1-2	CASSPRTALYGYTF	TGTGCCAGCAGTCCCCGGACGGCGCTCTATGGCTACACCTTC
16	-	TRBV7-2	TRBD2	TRBJ2-1	CASSLNSGRGNNEQFF	TGTGCCAGCAGCTTAAATAGCGGGAGGGGGAACAATGAGCAGTTCTTC
15	few	TRBV5-1	-	TRBJ2-2	CASSRTGRVTGELFF	TGCGCCAGCAGCAGGACAGGGAGGGTCACCGGGGAGCTGTTTTTT
16	-	TRBV25-1	-	TRBJ2-2	CASSEWGGLDTGELFF	TGTGCCAGCAGTGAATGGGGGGGGCTCGATACCGGGGAGCTGTTTTTT
14	-	TRBV4-2	-	TRBJ2-7	CASSRRDTGYEQYF	TGTGCCAGCAGCCGGAGGGATACTGGCTACGAGCAGTACTTC
17	-	TRBV6-2/TRBV6-3	TRBD2	TRBJ2-1	CASSTPRGGSSYNEQFF	TGTGCCAGCAGCACCCCGAGGGGCGGGAGCTCCTACAATGAGCAGTTCTTC
17	few	TRBV4-3	-	TRBJ2-5	CASSQDLGPVYQETQYF	TGCGCCAGCAGCCAAGATCTTGGGCCAGTCTACCAAGAGACCCAGTACTTC
14	-	TRBV2	-	TRBJ2-6	CASTGLARANVLTF	TGTGCCAGCACAGGGTTGGCTCGGGCCAACGTCCTGACTTTC
14	many	TRBV29-1	-	TRBJ2-7	CSVEDPGLPYEQYF	TGCAGCGTTGAAGACCCGGGACTTCCCTACGAGCAGTACTTC
15	-	TRBV27	-	TRBJ2-2	CADLPGPETTGELFF	TGTGCCGACTTGCCGGGACCGGAGACCACCGGGGAGCTGTTTTTT
16	few	TRBV9	-	TRBJ2-3	CASSPRPRDFTDTQYF	TGTGCCAGCAGCCCCCGGCCCCGGGACTTCACAGATACGCAGTATTTT
15	-	TRBV10-3	-	TRBJ2-7	CAISESTGFSYEQYF	TGTGCCATCAGTGAGTCGACGGGGTTCTCCTACGAGCAGTACTTC
16	-	TRBV12-3/TRBV12-4	-	TRBJ1-5	CASSLIIKGRRQPQHF	TGTGCCAGCAGTTTAATCATAAAGGGAAGGCGTCAGCCCCAGCATTTT
15	many	TRBV12-3/TRBV12-4	TRBD1	TRBJ2-7	CASSSRQGARHEQYF	TGTGCCAGCAGCTCTCGACAGGGGGCGCGTCACGAGCAGTACTTC
13	-	TRBV18	-	TRBJ1-5	CASSPGKRQPQHF	TGTGCCAGCTCACCAGGGAAAAGACAGCCCCAGCATTTT
14	-	TRBV6-1	-	TRBJ2-7	CASSAFDESYEQYF	TGTGCCAGCAGTGCTTTTGACGAGTCCTACGAGCAGTACTTC
21	few	TRBV12-3/TRBV12-4	TRBD2	TRBJ2-1	CASSSQKASGRSIISYNEQFF	TGTGCCAGCAGTTCCCAAAAGGCTAGCGGGAGGTCCATCATCTCCTACAATGAGCAGTTCTTC
14	-	TRBV24-1	-	TRBJ2-3	CATSYSAVTDTQYF	TGTGCCACCAGTTACAGTGCCGTCACGGATACGCAGTATTTT